This entry concerns a single T cell receptor beta chain. The antigen is unknown. This entry belongs to a study of CD8 T cells in ankylosing spondylitis. Study-wide findings and caveats: Typical of ankylosing spondylitis blood, it appeared, was a TCR beta motif of 7 or 8 highly homologous variants. In ankylosing spondylitis patients, matched synovial fluid reportedly showed significant enrichment of disease-linked clones. In synovial fluid and blood from reactive arthritis, some motif variants were previously reported. The disease-linked clones had a CD8+ phenotype and low blood frequencies.

Quantitative barcoded 5'-RACE was used to prepare TCR beta libraries. From the 5' RACE reads, TCRdb called clonotypes with MiXCR, one entry per CDR3 protein. Here the sample spans under 850,000 distinct CDR3 sequences, around 19% being singletons. Sequencing was performed on blood, either unsorted or a sorted T cell fraction (not recorded which). The sequence was collected from a male donor with ankylosing spondylitis.

Here the CDR3 DNA reads TGCGCCAGCAGCTCCTCTCAAGGCACAGATACGCAGTATTTT. It codes for CASSSSQGTDTQYF. The chain combines TRBV5-1 with TRBJ2-3; D is ambiguous. The CDR3 has 14 residues. Per the germline V gene, CDR1 is SGHRS and CDR2 is YFSETQ. V lost 3 bases and J lost 1, with 9 bases in between.